This passage covers 14 T cell receptor delta chains from one sample sequenced in a study of gamma-delta T cells after stem cell transplantation. TCRdb re-analyzed the RT-PCR reads via CATT. The profile covers about 1,100 delta-chain clones, with roughly 18% appearing a single time and approximately 40% taken by the ten largest. Source material: gamma-delta T cells. These receptors all stem from a human donor. It is not recorded whose cells these are; they may come from a transplant donor.

Of note for this clone: Given a far larger clone just one base away, this is likely a sequencing read error. The V call is TRDV2, the J call TRDJ3; TRDD3 matches at 7 bases. CDR1 and CDR2 (germline): GEAIGNYY, EKD. This CDR3 region has 25 residues. CDR3 bases: TGTGCCTGTGACACCGTCGTGAAGGAAGGGCTGGGGGGCCCGGCGAGCTCCTGGAACACCCGACAGATGTTTTTC. Amino acids: CACDTVVKEGLGGPASSWNTRQMFF.

Judged by abundance, this clone is large. The identical CDR3 is also encoded by other nucleotide sequences in the sample. The chain couples TRDV2 to TRDJ1; TRDD3 agrees at 8 bases. The V gene's germline CDR1 is GEAIGNYY and CDR2 EKD. The CDR3 covers 18 residues. The V segment lost 3 bases and the J segment 0 bases; nucleotides outside the gene matches: 14. In DNA, the CDR3 is TGTGCCTGTGACCCGGTGGGTACTGGGGGTCCCTACACCGATAAACTCATCTTT. This encodes CACDPVGTGGPYTDKLIF.

About this clone: This DNA's translation differs at residue 6 from TCRdb's protein, which comes from a much larger clone; a read error is likely, and the protein shown is translated from the DNA. The chain carries TRDV2 and TRDJ1; 9 bases map to TRDD3. The CDR3 has 19 residues. The V gene's germline CDR1 is GEAIGNYY and CDR2 EKD. Losses at the gene ends were 0 bases for V and 1 base for J; bases not matched to a gene: 14. The DNA for the CDR3 is TGTGCCTGTGACACCTCGGGGGATACAAGGGAGCGAAGCACCGATAAACTCATCTTT. Encoded protein: CACDTSGDTRERSTDKLIF.

This clone occurred once. TCRdb's entry gives the protein of a much larger clone, which mismatches this DNA's translation at residue 7, likely from a read error; the protein reported here is translated from the DNA. This chain uses TRDV2 with TRDJ1; D remains unclear. V dropped 4 bases and J dropped 1 base, with 15 bases sitting between them. This CDR3 is 15 amino acids long. Per the germline V gene, CDR1 is GEAIGNYY and CDR2 is EKD. The CDR3 spells CACDLMDPITDKLIF. The CDR3 region has the DNA TGTGCCTGTGATCTCATGGACCCGATCACCGATAAACTCATCTTT.

The table lists this clone with a few counts. TCRdb's listed protein matches a much larger clone and diverges from this DNA's translation at residue 6, likely through a read error; the protein shown comes from the DNA. The V and J genes are TRDV2 and TRDJ1, with D tentatively TRDD3 (5 bases). This CDR3 region has 14 residues. The germline V and J ends were trimmed by 3 bases and 3 bases, with 13 bases remaining between them. Looked up from germline, CDR1 is GEAIGNYY and CDR2 is EKD. CDR3 nucleotide sequence: TGTGCCTGTGACCAAAGACTGGACGCCGATAAACTCATCTTT. It encodes CACDQRLDADKLIF.

In its sample, this clone ranks as large. The chain links TRDV2 to TRDJ1, with D tentatively TRDD3 (5 bases). Deletions cut 0 bases from V and 0 bases from J, with 25 bases between. Germline V gene sequence: CDR1 GEAIGNYY, CDR2 EKD. This CDR3 is built from 20 residues. The CDR3 spells CACDTLRGVRHITYTDKLIF. CDR3 nucleotide sequence: TGTGCCTGTGACACCCTTAGGGGGGTACGACATATTACGTACACCGATAAACTCATCTTT.

On this clone: TCRdb's listed protein matches a much larger clone and diverges from this DNA's translation at residue 3, likely through a read error; the protein shown comes from the DNA. The rearrangement uses TRDV2 and TRDJ1; 7 nucleotides agree with TRDD3. The CDR3 is 15 amino acids. From germline, CDR1 is GEAIGNYY and CDR2 EKD. CDR3 nucleotides: TGTGCCCGTGATCGCTTGGGGGAGAGCACCGATAAACTCATCTTT. Its protein product is CARDRLGESTDKLIF.

This clone qualifies as large (0.1 to 1%). The identical CDR3 is also encoded by other nucleotide sequences in the sample. J is TRDJ3 and V is TRDV2; 10 bases fit TRDD3. There are 18 residues in the CDR3. Looked up from germline, CDR1 is GEAIGNYY and CDR2 is EKD. J gave up 5 bases and V 1 base, and 7 bases lay outside the gene matches. Here the CDR3 reads CACDTVGDTRRDTRQMFF. DNA of the CDR3: TGTGCCTGTGACACTGTGGGGGATACTAGGAGGGACACCCGACAGATGTTTTTC.

A note on this clone: The TCRdb protein, from a much larger clone, departs from this DNA's translation at residue 7, likely by read error; the protein shown derives from the DNA. The rearrangement links TRDV2 to TRDJ1; D call uncertain. The CDR3 loop spans 14 amino acids. Trimming removed 1 base from V and 5 bases from J, with 13 bases in between. Germline V gene data show CDR1 as GEAIGNYY and CDR2 as EKD. The CDR3 region is CACDTWEDSDKLIF. CDR3 bases: TGTGCCTGTGACACTTGGGAGGACTCTGATAAACTCATCTTT.

This clone came up a few times. The protein TCRdb gives is from a much larger clone and does not agree with this DNA's translation at residue 15, likely a read error; the protein shown here comes from the DNA. The rearrangement links TRDV2 to TRDJ1, with 11 bases aligning to TRDD3. The V and J ends lost 3 bases and 12 bases, in that order; junction bases with no gene match: 20. The CDR3 is made up of 17 amino acids. CDR1 GEAIGNYY and CDR2 EKD come from the germline V gene. The CDR3 nucleotides are TGTGCCTGTGACTCATGGACCGCCGGACTGGGGGATAGGGAATTCATCTTT. It translates to CACDSWTAGLGDREFIF.

As to this clone: This DNA's translation differs at residue 6 from TCRdb's protein, which comes from a much larger clone; a read error is likely, and the protein shown is translated from the DNA. The genes are TRDV2 and TRDJ1; 12 nucleotides line up with TRDD3. J was trimmed by 0 bases and V by 1 base; bases with no gene match: 11. The length of the CDR3 is 19 residues. Looked up from germline, CDR1 is GEAIGNYY and CDR2 is EKD. The CDR3 DNA is TGTGCCTGTGACACGAGGAAGACTGGGGGATACCTCCACACCGATAAACTCATCTTT. Translating gives CACDTRKTGGYLHTDKLIF.

About this clone itself: A far larger clone is off by one base, so a read error is likely. The chain joins TRDV2 to TRDJ3; 12 bases agree with TRDD3. V gave up 0 bases and J gave up 12 bases; unmatched junction bases: 23. CDR1 is GEAIGNYY, CDR2 EKD, per germline. This CDR3 has 22 residues. CDR3 coding DNA: TGTGCCTGTGACACCGTCCTACTGGGGGATACTGAGGGCGCGGGTGTGGACCGACAGATGTTTTTC. It yields the protein CACDTVLLGDTEGAGVDRQMFF.

This clone turned up a few times. TCRdb attributes to this sequence the protein of a much larger clone, which differs from the DNA translation at residue 15; a read error is likely, and the protein displayed is translated from the DNA. This rearrangement joins TRDV2 to TRDJ1, with D possibly being TRDD2 or TRDD3 (7 bases each). Germline CDR1 reads GEAIGNYY; CDR2 reads EKD. CDR3 size: 19 residues. The ends were cut back, 1 base at V and 6 bases at J, with 29 bases in the middle. In DNA, the CDR3 is TGTGCCTGTGACACGGCGGGCTTTCCTACTGGGGCTTATGGCAATAAACTCATCTTT. The encoded protein is CACDTAGFPTGAYGNKLIF.

The table lists this clone with a few counts. TCRdb's protein, taken from a much larger clone, differs from this DNA's translation at residue 5, likely owing to a read error; the protein displayed comes from the DNA. The chain employs TRDV2 and TRDJ1; the D call may be TRDD2 or TRDD3 (7 bases each). The CDR3 spans 19 residues. The germline V gene encodes CDR1 GEAIGNYY and CDR2 EKD. Trimming removed 2 bases from V and 4 bases from J, with 28 bases in between. The CDR3 is CACDMAGFPTGAYGDKLIF. The CDR3 DNA follows: TGTGCCTGTGACATGGCGGGCTTTCCTACTGGGGCTTATGGCGATAAACTCATCTTT.